These 21 T cell receptor beta chains were sequenced from one sample in a study of CD8 T cells in ankylosing spondylitis. Each CDR3 protein is one row after TCRdb ran MiXCR on the 5' RACE reads. Of approximately 150,000 distinct CDR3 sequences listed, approximately 32% are singletons. Source material: synovial fluid, either unsorted or a sorted T cell fraction (not recorded which). The receptors derive from a male donor with ankylosing spondylitis.

V gene TRBV29-1 combines with J gene TRBJ1-2; the D gene is possibly TRBD1 (5 bases). The CDR3 runs to 12 residues. Trimming took 3 bases from V and 3 from J, leaving 8 bases between them. CDR1 SQVTM and CDR2 ANQGSEA come from the germline V gene. CDR3 bases: TGCAGCGTTGAGGGGACTTACTATGGCTACACCTTC. It codes for CSVEGTYYGYTF.

V is TRBV24-1 and J is TRBJ2-4; weak D call: TRBD1 (6 bases). Germline assignment: CDR1 KGHDR and CDR2 SFDVKD. V dropped 3 bases and J dropped 9 bases, with 11 bases sitting between them. This CDR3 spans 13 amino acids. The CDR3, as DNA: TGTGCCACCAGTGATACGACAGGCGGCATTCAGTACTTC. This sequence encodes CATSDTTGGIQYF.

The V and J genes are TRBV4-3 and TRBJ2-3; D remains unclear. The V end was cut by 1 base, the J end by 5 bases, with 19 bases between. CDR3 length: 17 residues. Germline V gene data show CDR1 as LGHNA and CDR2 as YSLEER. This CDR3 reads CASSQGRWPNKEDTQYF. CDR3 DNA sequence: TGCGCCAGCAGCCAAGGTCGGTGGCCCAACAAAGAAGATACGCAGTATTTT.

The chain carries TRBV5-1 and TRBJ1-1, with D unclear. The CDR3 has 14 residues. Trimming removed 8 bases at V and 3 bases at J, with 17 bases between. Germline CDR1 is SGHRS and CDR2 is YFSETQ. The CDR3: CASSARGRDTEAFF. The CDR3 region has the DNA TGCGCCAGTTCGGCCCGAGGGAGGGACACTGAAGCTTTCTTT.

This clonotype occurred many times. The V gene is TRBV3-1, the J gene TRBJ1-1; D unclear. V was cut by 4 bases and J by 4 bases, with 10 bases left in between. The CDR3 totals 13 residues. Per the germline V gene, CDR1 is LGHDT and CDR2 is YNNKEL (reference sequence). Here the CDR3 reads CASSLPPVTEAFF. The CDR3 DNA is TGTGCCAGCAGCCTCCCTCCGGTCACTGAAGCTTTCTTT.

This chain joins TRBV20-1 and TRBJ2-1, with 14 bases lining up with TRBD2. Per the germline V gene, CDR1 is DFQATT and CDR2 is SNEGSKA (reference sequence). V was clipped by 6 bases and J by 0 bases; unmatched bases: 4. The CDR3 is made up of 16 amino acids. The CDR3 loop is CSARTSGRSSYNEQFF. CDR3 bases: TGCAGTGCCAGGACTAGCGGGAGGTCCTCCTACAATGAGCAGTTCTTC.

This clonotype was detected ten times or more. V usage is TRBV20-1 and J usage is TRBJ2-2, with unresolved D. CDR1 and CDR2 from the germline V gene are DFQATT and SNEGSKA (reference sequence). Between the trimmed V and J ends, which lost 6 bases and 5 bases, there was a span of 13 bases. This CDR3 is 13 amino acids long. The chain's CDR3 is CSAGHGVTGELFF. The DNA of the CDR3 is TGCAGTGCCGGCCACGGAGTTACCGGGGAGCTGTTTTTT.

The chain couples TRBV5-1 to TRBJ2-3; D remains unclear. Trimming removed 2 bases from V and 4 bases from J, with 5 bases in between. Germline lookup yields CDR1 SGHRS and CDR2 YFSETQ. This CDR3 spans 12 amino acids. The CDR3 protein is CASSFVADTQYF. In DNA, the CDR3 is TGCGCCAGCAGCTTTGTAGCAGATACGCAGTATTTT.

In this sample, this clonotype turned up a few times. V is TRBV20-1 and J is TRBJ2-5; 7 nucleotides line up with TRBD1. After removal of 5 bases from V and 2 bases from J, the junction contained 11 bases not matched to a gene. Germline V gene data show CDR1 as DFQATT and CDR2 as SNEGSKA (reference sequence). The CDR3 runs to 15 residues. CDR3 bases: TGCAGTGCTCATCGACAGGGCGGCCCACAAGAGACCCAGTACTTC. This encodes CSAHRQGGPQETQYF.

The chain recombines TRBV12-3 or TRBV12-4 with TRBJ1-2, with 11 positions matching TRBD1. The ends lost 4 bases at V and 8 bases at J; junction bases unmatched: 12. There are 16 residues in the CDR3. CDR3 loop: CASSSYLGQGASGYTF. CDR3 DNA: TGTGCCAGCAGTTCCTATCTCGGACAGGGGGCGAGCGGCTACACCTTC.

This chain links TRBV20-1 with TRBJ1-3; D is undetermined. In germline, CDR1 is DFQATT, CDR2 SNEGSKA (reference sequence). The CDR3 extends over 14 amino acids. V was cut by 2 bases and J by 1 base, with 9 bases left in between. CDR3 DNA sequence: TGCAGTGCTAGACGGGCTGGGTCTGGAAACACCATATATTTT. The encoded protein is CSARRAGSGNTIYF.

The gene calls are TRBV5-1 and TRBJ1-1; D is ambiguous. Germline values: CDR1 SGHRS, CDR2 YFSETQ. Trimming took off 5 bases at V and 1 base at J, with 9 bases between the two ends. This CDR3 comprises 13 residues. The CDR3 DNA reads as TGCGCCAGCAGAGTTACTCAGAACACTGAAGCTTTCTTT. Protein product: CASRVTQNTEAFF.

The rearrangement uses TRBV20-1 and TRBJ2-5, with 7 positions matching TRBD1. Per germline, CDR1 DFQATT and CDR2 SNEGSKA (reference sequence). This CDR3 contains 14 residues. V lost 6 bases to trimming and J lost 6 bases; unmatched junction nucleotides: 13. This chain's CDR3 is CSAASPGQSKTQYF. As DNA, the CDR3 is TGCAGTGCCGCGTCACCGGGACAGAGCAAGACCCAGTACTTC.

This clonotype was recorded a few times. The chain employs TRBV2 and TRBJ1-5; 9 bases map to TRBD1. Per the germline V gene, CDR1 is SNHLY and CDR2 is FYNNEI. This CDR3 has 15 residues. J was trimmed by 1 base and V by 7 bases; bases with no gene match: 5. CDR3 in DNA: TGTGCCAGCACCACGACAGGGGGAAGCAATCAGCCCCAGCATTTT. This sequence encodes CASTTTGGSNQPQHF.

The gene calls are TRBV7-6 and TRBJ1-5; perhaps TRBD1 as D (6 bases). The CDR3 sequence is 14 residues long. With 5 bases removed from V and 7 bases from J, the gap between germline ends came to 15 bases. Germline assignment: CDR1 SGHVS and CDR2 FNYEAQ. The CDR3 reads CASSVRGLGQPQHF. CDR3 coding DNA: TGTGCCAGCAGCGTCCGGGGGCTGGGGCAGCCCCAGCATTTT. Combining the CDR3 with reference TRBV7-6 and TRBJ1-5 gives the whole variable domain GAGVSQSPRYKVTKRGQDVALRCDPISGHVSLYWYRQALGQGPEFLTYFNYEAQQDKSGLPNDRFSAERPEGSISTLTIQRTEQRDSAMYRCASSVRGLGQPQHFGDGTRLSIL.

The rearrangement uses TRBV27 and TRBJ2-7; TRBD2 agrees at 10 bases. V lost 5 bases, J lost 5 bases, and 9 bases stayed unmatched. The CDR3 has 15 amino acids. Germline-derived CDR1 and CDR2 are MNHEY and SMNVEV (reference sequence). The CDR3 nucleotides read TGTGCCAGCAGTCCACTAAAAGCGGGAGGGGACGAGCAGTACTTC. This sequence encodes CASSPLKAGGDEQYF.

The chain couples TRBV4-1 to TRBJ1-2; D is perhaps TRBD1 (6 bases). This CDR3 contains 14 residues. Germline V gives CDR1 MGHRA, CDR2 YSYEKL. V lost 5 bases and J 7 bases, leaving 17 bases between the germline ends. CDR3 nucleotides: TGCGCCAGCAGCGTCCTACAGGGCATCGGTGGCTACACCTTC. It translates to CASSVLQGIGGYTF.

This clonotype was seen a handful of times. The genes are TRBV7-9 and TRBJ1-2; D is perhaps TRBD1 (6 bases). This CDR3 has 16 residues. V was pared by 5 bases and J by 0 bases, with 16 bases between. From germline, CDR1 is SEHNR and CDR2 FQNEAQ (reference sequence). The CDR3 DNA follows: TGTGCCAGCAGCCCCGGGGGCGGCAGTTCTAACTATGGCTACACCTTC. It is translated as CASSPGGGSSNYGYTF.

This clonotype has only one observation. This rearrangement joins TRBV28 to TRBJ1-2; D remains ambiguous. The CDR3 has 13 residues. V shed 3 bases and J shed 4 bases, with 9 bases lying between them. CDR1 and CDR2 from the germline V gene are MDHEN and SYDVKM. The DNA of the CDR3 is TGTGCCAGCAGTTTTGACCCCGTCTATGGCTACACCTTC. Its protein is CASSFDPVYGYTF.

The J gene is TRBJ2-1, the V gene TRBV20-1; 10 nucleotides line up with TRBD2. The CDR3 is 16 amino acids. Trimming took 3 bases from V and 9 from J; bases not matched to a gene: 14. CDR1 DFQATT and CDR2 SNEGSKA come from the germline V gene (reference sequence). The CDR3 sequence: CSARALPSGRAREQFF. Here the CDR3 DNA reads TGCAGTGCTAGGGCCCTCCCCAGCGGGAGGGCCCGTGAGCAGTTCTTC.

This clonotype was seen ten or more times. This rearrangement joins TRBV10-3 to TRBJ1-4; no reliable D call. Per the germline V gene, CDR1 is ENHRY and CDR2 is SYGVKD. V was trimmed by 0 bases and J by 5 bases, leaving 7 bases between them. CDR3 length: 14 residues. The CDR3 protein is CAISESNGNEKLFF. As DNA, the CDR3 is TGTGCCATCAGTGAGTCGAACGGGAATGAAAAACTGTTTTTT.